A single T cell receptor beta chain is shown here with its context. Clones were sequenced by immunoSEQ multiplex PCR, and TCRdb holds only the in-frame ones, with some missing. This table has about 62,000 clones, roughly 85% appearing once. CDR3 length equals 17 residues. The V and J ends lost 5 bases and 4 bases respectively, with 23 bases between them. Germline assignment: CDR1 SGHNT and CDR2 YENEEA. The sample originates from a study of siplizumab effects on memory and regulatory T cells. This receptor was taken from a human donor in good health. The sample comprised memory CD4+ T cells sorted from blood. The V call is TRBV11-3, the J call TRBJ2-5; tentatively, D is TRBD1 or TRBD2 (6 bases each). The CDR3 coding sequence is TGTGCCAGCAGCGCCCTCGAGACGGGGGCAAAATTAGAGACCCAGTACTTC. It is translated as CASSALETGAKLETQYF.